This T cell receptor (beta chain) was identified in a study of blood T cell repertoires in COVID-19. Looking at the study overall: Samples came from the United States, Italy and Spain, spanning acute and convalescent COVID-19. T cells, B-cell-depleted T cells, or PBMCs supplied cDNA or gDNA.

Authors' methods: Reference gene primer amplification gave nucleated cell count estimates. Repertoires were generated with immunoSEQ multiplex PCR, while TCRdb's copy carries only in-frame clones and drops some. The DNA gave D and trimming, while V, J and clone size come from that table. The repertoire holds some 30,000 clones, with more than 75% as singletons. Losses at the gene ends were 5 bases for V and 7 bases for J; bases not matched to a gene: 17. The germline CDR1 and CDR2 sequences are SGHRS and YFSETQ. CDR3 size: 16 residues. The rearrangement uses TRBV5-1 and TRBJ1-1, with 7 bases that match TRBD1. This sequence was found in a man in his 70s with active or convalescent COVID-19. The sequenced sample was peripheral blood. The CDR3 DNA reads TGCGCCAGCAGTTTAGGGGGCGCGAACGTTGTCGGTGAAGCTTTCTTT. It translates to CASSLGGANVVGEAFF.